This T cell receptor beta chain stems from a study of CD8+CD57+ T cells in acquired aplastic anemia. Across the whole study: Mean DNA quantity obtained from sorted CD4+ and CD8+ cells was about 3.2 ug.

The template used for profiling TCR beta VDJ and CDR3 was genomic DNA. Using its own MiXCR run on the reads, TCRdb lists one record per CDR3 protein. The sample lists approximately 170,000 distinct CDR3 sequences; about half were seen once. CD8+CD57+ cell expansion had been shown by flow cytometry in patients chosen for sequencing. The CDR3 contains 15 residues. Germline loops: CDR1 SNHLY, CDR2 FYNNEI. V was pared by 10 bases and J by 1 base, with 11 bases of the junction left unmatched. The V call is TRBV2, the J call TRBJ2-3, with 7 bases fitting TRBD2. Sequencing was carried out using sorted CD4+, CD8+, or CD8+CD57+ T cells (not recorded which) from PBMCs. The receptor comes from a human donor with aplastic anemia. The CDR3 sequence is CATGAGSVRTDTQYF. CDR3 in DNA: TGTGCCACTGGAGCGGGGTCCGTGCGCACAGATACGCAGTATTTT.